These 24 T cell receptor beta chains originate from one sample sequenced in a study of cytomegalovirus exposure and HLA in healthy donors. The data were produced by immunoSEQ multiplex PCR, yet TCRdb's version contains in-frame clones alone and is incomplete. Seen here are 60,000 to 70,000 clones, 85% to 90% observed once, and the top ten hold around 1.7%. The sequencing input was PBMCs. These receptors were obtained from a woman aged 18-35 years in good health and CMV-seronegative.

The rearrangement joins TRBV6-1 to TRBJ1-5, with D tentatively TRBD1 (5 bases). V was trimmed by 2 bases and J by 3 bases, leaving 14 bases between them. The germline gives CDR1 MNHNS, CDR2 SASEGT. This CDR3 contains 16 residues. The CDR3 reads CASSELWGEPNQPQHF. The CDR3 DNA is TGTGCCAGCAGTGAATTGTGGGGGGAGCCCAATCAGCCCCAGCATTTT.

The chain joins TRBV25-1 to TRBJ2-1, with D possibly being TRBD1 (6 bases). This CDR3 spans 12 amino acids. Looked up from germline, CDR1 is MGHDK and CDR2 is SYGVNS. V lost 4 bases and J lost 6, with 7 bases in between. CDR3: CASSGRGNEQFF. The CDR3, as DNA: TGTGCCAGCAGTGGCAGGGGCAATGAGCAGTTCTTC. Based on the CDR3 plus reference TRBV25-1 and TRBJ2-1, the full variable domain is EADIYQTPRYLVIGTGKKITLECSQTMGHDKMYWYQQDPGMELHLIHYSYGVNSTEKGDLSSESTVSRIRTEHFPLTLESARPSHTSQYLCASSGRGNEQFFGPGTRLTVL.

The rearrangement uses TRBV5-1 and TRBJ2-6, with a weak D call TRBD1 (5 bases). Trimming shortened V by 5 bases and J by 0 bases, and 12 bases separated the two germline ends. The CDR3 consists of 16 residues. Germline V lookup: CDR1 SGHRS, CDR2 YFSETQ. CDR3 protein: CASRSQGVSGANVLTF. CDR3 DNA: TGCGCCAGCAGGTCCCAGGGCGTCTCTGGGGCCAACGTCCTGACTTTC.

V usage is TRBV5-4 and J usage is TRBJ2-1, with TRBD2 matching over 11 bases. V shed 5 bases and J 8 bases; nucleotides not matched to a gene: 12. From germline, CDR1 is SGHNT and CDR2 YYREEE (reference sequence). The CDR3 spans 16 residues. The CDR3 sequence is CASSYSTSGSLDEQFF. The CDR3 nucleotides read TGTGCCAGCAGTTACTCCACTAGCGGGAGTTTGGATGAGCAGTTCTTC.

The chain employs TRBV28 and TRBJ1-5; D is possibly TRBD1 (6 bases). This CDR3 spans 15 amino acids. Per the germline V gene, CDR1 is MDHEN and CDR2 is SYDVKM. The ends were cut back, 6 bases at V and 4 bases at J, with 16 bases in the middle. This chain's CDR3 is CASSPGVKGNQPQHF. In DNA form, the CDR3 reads TGTGCCAGCAGCCCAGGGGTAAAGGGTAATCAGCCCCAGCATTTT.

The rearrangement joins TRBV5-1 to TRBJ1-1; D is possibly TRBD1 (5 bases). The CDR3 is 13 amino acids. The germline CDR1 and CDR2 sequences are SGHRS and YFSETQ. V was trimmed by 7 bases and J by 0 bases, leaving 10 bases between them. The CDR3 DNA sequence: TGCGCCAGCGCGGACACACTGAACACTGAAGCTTTCTTT. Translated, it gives CASADTLNTEAFF.

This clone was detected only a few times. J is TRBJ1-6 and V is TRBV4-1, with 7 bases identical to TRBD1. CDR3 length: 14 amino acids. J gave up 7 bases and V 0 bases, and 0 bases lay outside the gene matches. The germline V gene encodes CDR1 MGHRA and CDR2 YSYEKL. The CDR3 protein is CASSQEGGNSPLHF. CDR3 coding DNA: TGCGCCAGCAGCCAAGAAGGGGGCAATTCACCCCTCCACTTT.

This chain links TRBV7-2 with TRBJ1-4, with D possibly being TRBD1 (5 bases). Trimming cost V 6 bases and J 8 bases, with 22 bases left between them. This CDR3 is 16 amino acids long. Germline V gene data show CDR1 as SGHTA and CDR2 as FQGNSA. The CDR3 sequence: CASSSDSASGKEKLFF. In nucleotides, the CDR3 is TGTGCCAGCAGTTCAGACAGTGCCAGTGGCAAGGAAAAACTGTTTTTT.

The CDR3 DNA is TGTGCCAGCAGCGAAGGGGGTGCAGATACGCAGTATTTT. Residues: CASSEGGADTQYF. V is TRBV13 and J is TRBJ2-3; tentatively, D is TRBD1 (6 bases). The ends were cut back, 5 bases at V and 4 bases at J, with 10 bases in the middle. There are 13 residues in the CDR3. CDR1 PRHDT and CDR2 FYEKMQ come from the germline V gene (reference sequence). Together with reference TRBV13 and TRBJ2-3, the CDR3 gives the full variable domain: AAGVIQSPRHLIKEKRETATLKCYPIPRHDTVYWYQQGPGQDPQFLISFYEKMQSDKGSIPDRFSAQQFSDYHSELNMSSLELGDSALYFCASSEGGADTQYFGPGTRLTVL.

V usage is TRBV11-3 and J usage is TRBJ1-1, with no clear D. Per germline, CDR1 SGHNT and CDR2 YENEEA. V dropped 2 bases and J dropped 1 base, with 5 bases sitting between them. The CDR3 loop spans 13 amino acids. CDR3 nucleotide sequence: TGTGCCAGCAGCTTAATCGGGAACACTGAAGCTTTCTTT. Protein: CASSLIGNTEAFF.

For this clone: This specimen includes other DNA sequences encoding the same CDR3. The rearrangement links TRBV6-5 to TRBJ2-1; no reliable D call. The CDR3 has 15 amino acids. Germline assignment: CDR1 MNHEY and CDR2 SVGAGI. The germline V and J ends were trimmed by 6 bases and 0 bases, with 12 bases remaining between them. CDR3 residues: CASSLTRSSYNEQFF. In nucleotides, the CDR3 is TGTGCCAGCAGCCTCACGCGGAGCTCCTACAATGAGCAGTTCTTC.

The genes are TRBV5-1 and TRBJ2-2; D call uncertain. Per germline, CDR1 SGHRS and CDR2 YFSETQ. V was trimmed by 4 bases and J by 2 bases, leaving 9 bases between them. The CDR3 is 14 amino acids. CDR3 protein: CASSRRSNTGELFF. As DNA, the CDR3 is TGCGCCAGCAGCCGGCGGTCCAACACCGGGGAGCTGTTTTTT.

CDR3 bases: TGTGCCAGCAGCCCAACGGGACAGGGGAATTCACCCCTCCACTTT. As protein: CASSPTGQGNSPLHF. The gene calls are TRBV4-2 and TRBJ1-6, with 10 nucleotides matching TRBD1. The CDR3 has 15 amino acids. Germline V CDR1 and CDR2: LGHNA, YNFKEQ. Unmatched junction bases numbered 4, after V lost 4 bases and J lost 7 bases.

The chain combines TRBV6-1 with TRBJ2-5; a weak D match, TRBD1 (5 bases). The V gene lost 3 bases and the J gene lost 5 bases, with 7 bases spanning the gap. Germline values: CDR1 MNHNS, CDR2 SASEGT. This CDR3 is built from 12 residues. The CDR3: CASSEQGETQYF. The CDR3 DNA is TGTGCCAGCAGTGAGCAGGGTGAGACCCAGTACTTC.

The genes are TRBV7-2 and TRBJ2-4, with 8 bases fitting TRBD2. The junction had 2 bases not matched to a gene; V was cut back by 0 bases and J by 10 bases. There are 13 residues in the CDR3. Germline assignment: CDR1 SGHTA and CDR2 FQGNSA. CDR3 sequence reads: CASSLAIAGIQYF. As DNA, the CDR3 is TGTGCCAGCAGCTTAGCCATAGCGGGGATTCAGTACTTC.

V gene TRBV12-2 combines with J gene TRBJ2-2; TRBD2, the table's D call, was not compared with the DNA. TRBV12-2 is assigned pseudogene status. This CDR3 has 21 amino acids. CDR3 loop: CASRRGPSGTSGGANTGELFF. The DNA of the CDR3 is TGTGCAAGTCGACGGGGTCCTTCCGGGACTAGCGGGGGGGCGAACACCGGGGAGCTGTTTTTT.

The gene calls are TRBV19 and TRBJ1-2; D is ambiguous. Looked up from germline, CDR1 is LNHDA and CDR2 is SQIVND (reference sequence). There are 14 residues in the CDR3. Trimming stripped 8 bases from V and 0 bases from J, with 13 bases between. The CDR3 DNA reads TGTGCCAGTCAGGATGACAACTCTAACTATGGCTACACCTTC. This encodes CASQDDNSNYGYTF.

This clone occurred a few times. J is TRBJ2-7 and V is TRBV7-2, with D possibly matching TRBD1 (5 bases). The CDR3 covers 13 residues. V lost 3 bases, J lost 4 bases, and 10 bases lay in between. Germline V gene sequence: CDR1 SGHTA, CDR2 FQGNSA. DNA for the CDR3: TGTGCCAGCAGCTTTGTAGGGGTGTACGAGCAGTACTTC. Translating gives CASSFVGVYEQYF.

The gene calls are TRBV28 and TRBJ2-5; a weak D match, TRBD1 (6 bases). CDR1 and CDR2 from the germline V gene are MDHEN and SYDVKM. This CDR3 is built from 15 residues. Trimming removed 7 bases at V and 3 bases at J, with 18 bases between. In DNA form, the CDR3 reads TGTGCCAGCACCCCGTTATTGGGGGCCGAAGAGACCCAGTACTTC. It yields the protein CASTPLLGAEETQYF. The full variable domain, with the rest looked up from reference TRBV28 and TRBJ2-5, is DVKVTQSSRYLVKRTGEKVFLECVQDMDHENMFWYRQDPGLGLRLIYFSYDVKMKEKGDIPEGYSVSREKKERFSLILESASTNQTSMYLCASTPLLGAEETQYFGPGTRLLVL.

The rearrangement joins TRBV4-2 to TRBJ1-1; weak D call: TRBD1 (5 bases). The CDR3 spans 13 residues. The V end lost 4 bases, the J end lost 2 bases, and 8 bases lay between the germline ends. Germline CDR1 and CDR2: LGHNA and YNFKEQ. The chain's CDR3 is CASSLQDNTEAFF. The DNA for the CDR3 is TGTGCCAGCAGCCTACAGGATAACACTGAAGCTTTCTTT.

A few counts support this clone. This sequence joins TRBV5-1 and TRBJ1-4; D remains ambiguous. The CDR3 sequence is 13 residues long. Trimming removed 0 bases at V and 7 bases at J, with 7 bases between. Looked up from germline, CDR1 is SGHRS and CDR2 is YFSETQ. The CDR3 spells CASSLGRREKLFF. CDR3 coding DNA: TGCGCCAGCAGCTTGGGGAGGCGTGAAAAACTGTTTTTT.

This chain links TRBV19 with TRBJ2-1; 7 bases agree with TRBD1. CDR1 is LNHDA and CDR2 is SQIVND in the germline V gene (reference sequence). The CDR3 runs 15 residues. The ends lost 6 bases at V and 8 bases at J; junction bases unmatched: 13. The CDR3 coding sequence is TGTGCCAGTAGAACTAACAGGGGTGCGAGGGATGAGCAGTTCTTC. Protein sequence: CASRTNRGARDEQFF.

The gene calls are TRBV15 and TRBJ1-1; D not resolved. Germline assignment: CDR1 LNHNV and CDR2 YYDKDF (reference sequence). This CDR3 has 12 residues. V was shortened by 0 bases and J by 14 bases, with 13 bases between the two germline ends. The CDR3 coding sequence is TGTGCCACCAGCAGAGATGGGCCCGGGAGGTTCTTT. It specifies CATSRDGPGRFF. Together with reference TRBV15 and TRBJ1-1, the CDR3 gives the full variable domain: DAMVIQNPRYQVTQFGKPVTLSCSQTLNHNVMYWYQQKSSQAPKLLFHYYDKDFNNEADTPDNFQSRRPNTSFCFLDIRSPGLGDTAMYLCATSRDGPGRFFGQGTRLTVV.

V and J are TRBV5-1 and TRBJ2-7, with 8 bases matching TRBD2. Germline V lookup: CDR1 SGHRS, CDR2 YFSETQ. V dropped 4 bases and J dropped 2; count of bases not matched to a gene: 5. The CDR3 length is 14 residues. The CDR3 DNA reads TGCGCCAGCAGCATACTAGCGGATGCCTACGAGCAGTACTTC. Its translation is CASSILADAYEQYF.